The clone carrying this TCR beta chain has a count of ten or more. The target antigen is unknown. This record belongs to a study of early T cells in non-severe SARS-CoV-2 infection. Study-level background: Sequencing used unsorted whole-blood bulk RNA, so chains lack pairing. Findings and caveats of the study: Matching with VDJdb favored anti-spike CD8 responses (missing private and CD4 specificities).

Unique molecular identifier tags were affixed to discrete cDNA molecules. TCRdb processed the 5' RACE reads anew with MiXCR; each CDR3 protein has one entry. The data show roughly 52,000 distinct CDR3 sequences, 6.6% seen once. Germline trimming cut 6 bases from V and 0 bases from J; bases unmatched to any gene: 7. The CDR3 is made up of 15 amino acids. From germline, CDR1 is SGHTA and CDR2 FQGNSA. This TCR derives from an adult who was a healthcare worker with PCR-confirmed SARS-CoV-2 infection or an uninfected control (not recorded which). The rearrangement uses TRBV7-2 and TRBJ2-7; the match to TRBD1 covers 8 bases. The specimen comprised whole blood, sampled at baseline. The CDR3 nucleotides are TGTGCCAGCAGGTACCGGGACAGGAGCTCCTACGAGCAGTACTTC. As protein: CASRYRDRSSYEQYF.